The TCR beta chain described here comes from a study of control samples from healthy donors and cancer patients. The table came from immunoSEQ multiplex PCR; TCRdb's copy has only in-frame clones and leaves some out. The sample lists about 94,000 clones; about nine tenths were seen once. The CDR3 has 13 amino acids. Per germline, CDR1 MGHRA and CDR2 YSYEKL. Trimming shortened V by 1 base and J by 3 bases, and 5 bases separated the two germline ends. This chain connects TRBV4-1 to TRBJ2-3; unclear D gene. The sequence was collected from a woman aged 18 to 35 in good health. Sequencing was performed on blood. The CDR3 DNA is TGCGCCAGCAGCCAAGTGGTTACAGATACGCAGTATTTT. Translation: CASSQVVTDTQYF.